This T cell receptor beta chain comes out of a study of cytomegalovirus exposure and HLA in healthy donors listed by TCRdb under 2017. At the level of the whole study: In an earlier analysis of around 540 of the donors, roughly 300 Gb of sequence data and 117 million unique TCR beta sequences from 150 million to 200 million T cells were reported. An early release covering just under 650 HLA-typed donors comprised about 300 gigabases of sequencing data and roughly 85 million unique TCR sequences. Of the approximately 400 genotyped donors, about 80% fell in the genetic ancestry cluster associated with self-reported Caucasian donors. The study aimed to test whether cataloging public T cell receptors could reveal signatures of past pathogen exposure. The study used immunosequencing to profile the T cell repertoires of several hundred subjects and linked those repertoires to cytomegalovirus serostatus. Along with the 666-subject first cohort, a separate validation cohort of approximately 110 different subjects was used. High-throughput TCR immunosequencing, statistical association of individual TCRs with disease status, and machine learning were combined to predict cytomegalovirus infection status. In a later analysis, previously published TCR beta repertoires from 550 to 750 donors were re-analyzed and high-resolution HLA genotyping was added so that TCR occurrence patterns could be studied. Rather than drawing on any new phenotypic data, the later analysis identified candidate immune exposures from TCR beta sequences and the way those sequences occurred across donors. In an earlier analysis of 500 to 650 of the donors, high-throughput TCR beta sequencing was used to judge whether each TCR beta V gene segment behaved as functional or pseudogenic. Donor age, sex, ethnicity and CMV serostatus were compiled together with the repertoire data. A later genetic analysis took genome-wide SNP genotypes for about 65% of the 666 donors and used that subset as a discovery cohort. Every discovery cohort repertoire had been produced on one sequencing platform. Both class I and class II loci were covered by HLA typing, at four-digit resolution. Typing coverage varied by locus: about 629-640 donors for A, B, C, DRB1 and DQB1; 500 to 550 for DQA1; nearly 610 for DPA1; approximately 490 for DPB1. Because of strong linkage in the cohort, 5 or 6 DR-DQ haplotypes were treated as single units for association and clustering. Among some 400 genotyped donors of the cohort, an average of approximately 220,000 unique TCR beta nucleotide sequences was sequenced per donor, of which about 18% were non-productive. Broad study findings and their caveats: For the cohort, immune exposure information was limited to CMV serostatus. When HLA alleles, especially DR and DQ, strongly co-occurred, TCR associations were difficult to assign to individual alleles. Most TCR sequences were seen in very few donors, while some public TCRs were found in many individuals. V-gene and J-gene trimming of TCR beta chains was associated with a missense DCLRE1C variant in a later genetic analysis, and the association was replicated in an independent cohort. The classifier was reported to diagnose cytomegalovirus status with high specificity and sensitivity in both the original cohort and the validation cohort. A later analysis reported that several top co-occurrence clusters appeared linked to parvovirus B19, influenza, CMV and Epstein-Barr virus. The study gave a list of some 150 TCR beta chains associated with cytomegalovirus. Some IMGT-functional V segments, including TRBV6-2 and TRBV6-3, could not be told apart with the 87-base-pair reads, so those segments were excluded. Linkage disequilibrium might explain the correlated functional status among segregating V segments, but an unknown experimental factor could not be excluded. A further reported finding was that TCR beta sequences accurately predicted the HLA-A and HLA-B alleles for most subjects in the first cohort. In this cohort, only TCR beta chains were sequenced, and detectable features were limited by the absence of alpha or paired-chain data. A cluster of highly shared sequence variants was judged likely to be a technical artifact of the sequencing pipeline. Because some donors lacked HLA typing at each locus, the association tests relied only on the typed subset. In a later analysis, the rate of TCR association differed among HLA loci, with DRB1 alleles having the most associated TCRs and HLA-C alleles having the fewest. Compared with the approximately 670-donor mean, donors in an Asian-associated ancestry cluster had fewer N-insertions in productive TCRs, according to a later genetic analysis. Roughly uniform sequencing depth across donors was assumed in presence/absence analyses, although this assumption may not hold. At a false discovery rate of 0.05, a later analysis linked 16,000 or so TCR beta sequences to specific HLA alleles. In an earlier analysis of approximately 590 of the donors, most TCR beta V segments were observed in productive rearrangements about 90% or about 30% of the time, broadly matching IMGT annotations. Because counts were too low, fewer than 20 rarely observed V segments, including chromosome 9 orphons, were excluded from the earlier analysis of some 590 of the donors. Most CMV-associated TCR beta chains appeared to be HLA-restricted in a later analysis, and the HLA associations seemed to be driven largely by CMV exposure. The authors suggested that the approach could potentially be extended to other disease states and immunological phenotypes. Compared with equally common non-associated chains, HLA-associated TCR beta chains in a later analysis were more clonally expanded and had lower generation probabilities. Three of the identified cytomegalovirus-associated TCR beta chains were confirmed in vitro to be specific for cytomegalovirus antigens.

In total, approximately 610 healthy bone marrow donors made up the cohort. All cohort members were sampled while nominally healthy, although unrecorded immune exposures were likely present. The donor tested CMV seropositive, placing the donor among the 250 to 350 seropositive members of the cohort. Each donor provided a peripheral blood sample, and peripheral blood mononuclear cells were used for TCR beta sequencing. The Qiagen DNeasy Blood Extraction Kit was used to extract genomic DNA from the blood cell samples. The protocol used for the library was the immunoSEQ multiplex PCR assay. For the multiplex PCR, a mixture combining 60 forward primers for TCR Vbeta segments and 13 reverse primers for TCR Jbeta segments was used. The CDR3 region of rearranged TCR beta genes was amplified from genomic DNA by a multiplex PCR assay. The Illumina HiSeq System was used to sequence the amplified TCR beta libraries as 87-base-pair reads. The authors processed their data as follows. A later analysis counted tens of millions of unique TCR beta chains across the 550 to 700 repertoires, and some 11 million of these chains were shared by at least two donors. Raw reads were error-corrected and collapsed into unique sequences by a nearest-neighbor algorithm in which closely related sequences were merged to remove PCR and sequencing errors. To assign V, D and J gene segments, CDR3 sequences were aligned to IMGT reference sequences. For a sequence to be retained, at least a six-nucleotide match to both a V gene segment and a J gene segment was required. Rearrangements were classified as productive when the CDR3 lacked stop codons and remained in frame with V and J, and all other rearrangements were classified as non-productive. CDR3 was defined by IMGT convention, running from the second conserved V-encoded cysteine to the conserved J-encoded phenylalanine. The earlier analysis of about 620 of the donors excluded sequences that lacked an unambiguous match to a single V gene segment. In an earlier analysis of some 590 of the donors, V segments were called functional above 56.7% productive rearrangements and were called segregating when the between-donor standard deviation exceeded 5%. A statistical classification framework was developed to diagnose cytomegalovirus status using the catalog of TCR beta chain sequences. In a later analysis, TCR nucleotide sequences were compared against IMGT/GENE-DB human TR gene sequences so that V and J genes could be assigned. Using the TCRdist pipeline, a later analysis assigned CDR3 sequences along with most-parsimonious VDJ recombination scenarios. In a later analysis, each TCR beta chain was defined by its CDR3 amino acid sequence together with its V-gene family, and reads lacking a unique V-gene family were excluded. In a later analysis, fewer than 650 highly shared, low-generation-probability nucleotide sequences were removed to address suspected cross-contamination and a sequencing artifact. In a later analysis, a clonal expansion index was calculated for each public chain from normalized within-repertoire ranks of inferred template counts. A later analysis computed generation probabilities with a VDJ recombination model fitted to out-of-frame rearrangements, and checked the results against IGoR. In a later analysis, hypergeometric tests were used to score TCR-TCR, TCR-HLA and TCR-CMV co-occurrence, with a repertoire-size bias correction applied to TCR pairs. In a later analysis, false discovery rates were estimated by permuting HLA or CMV assignments 20 times. In a later analysis, co-occurring TCRs were grouped using DBSCAN, and TCRdist sequence similarity was added for clustering within HLA-allele-positive subsets. Repertoires with fewer than 30,000 or more than 120,000 public chains, plus five repertoires with anomalous nucleotide sharing, were excluded from co-occurrence clustering. The table was pulled from immuneACCESS by TCRdb, which kept in-frame rearrangements only. Such tables lose some clones; where checked, under half of the loss comes from unresolved V genes, and the rest has no known cause. V and J calls and clone size are as listed in that table; D and trimming were resolved from the DNA. In all, the sample holds some 90,000 clones, and 65% to 75% of those were seen once. Roughly 3% of the sample goes to the ten largest clones.

CDR1 and CDR2, per the germline V gene (reference sequence), are SGHNT and YYREEE. V drops 0 bases and J drops 3 bases, leaving 12 bases in between. From its cysteine to its phenylalanine, the CDR3 spans 15 amino acids. Only the CDR3 DNA is retained, 45 bases long and in frame from the first base. As concerns this clone: It lacks a known antigen. Base qualities are not provided; no much larger clone lies one nucleotide away.

Sample: PBMCs. This sequence was found in a female donor in good health and CMV-seropositive. The chain is assembled from TRBV5-4 and TRBJ1-1; D gene: possibly TRBD1, on 6 matching bases. The CDR3 corresponds to CASSLVGGGDTEAFF. Read as DNA, the sequence is TGTGCCAGCAGCTTGGTAGGGGGTGGGGACACTGAAGCTTTCTTT.